Listed below are T cell receptor beta chains from one sample, sequenced in a study of cytomegalovirus exposure and HLA in healthy donors. Data came from immunoSEQ multiplex PCR; TCRdb stores just in-frame clones and leaves some out. The sample shows about 180,000 clones, under 90% of them seen only once. Input material: PBMCs. All receptors derive from a man aged 25 to 40 in good health and CMV-seropositive. Each CDR3 is given with its conserved first and last residue. The D gene is left open where the match is weak. Where a row states a size, it is once, few, many or the class of an expanded clone; other rows omit it.

cdr3_length: 13; v_call: TRBV11-3; clone_size: .; j_call: TRBJ1-2; d_call: .; cdr3_aa: CASSSNTRGGYTF; cdr3_nt: TGTGCCAGCAGCTCCAACACGCGGGGCGGCTACACCTTC
cdr3_length: 17; v_call: TRBV5-4; clone_size: .; j_call: TRBJ2-2; d_call: TRBD1; cdr3_aa: CASSLRTGQQPTGELFF; cdr3_nt: TGTGCCAGCAGCTTGAGGACAGGACAACAACCCACCGGGGAGCTGTTTTTT
cdr3_length: 16; v_call: TRBV5-1; clone_size: .; j_call: TRBJ1-1; d_call: TRBD1; cdr3_aa: CASRVGDRVTLTEAFF; cdr3_nt: TGCGCCAGCAGGGTCGGGGACAGGGTAACTCTCACTGAAGCTTTCTTT
cdr3_length: 15; v_call: TRBV18; clone_size: .; j_call: TRBJ1-2; d_call: TRBD1; cdr3_aa: CASSPDRSHLGGYTF; cdr3_nt: TGTGCCAGCTCACCGGACAGGTCGCACCTGGGAGGCTACACCTTC
cdr3_length: 14; v_call: TRBV6-1; clone_size: medium-sized; j_call: TRBJ1-5; d_call: TRBD1; cdr3_aa: CASSEGTGGKPQHF; cdr3_nt: TGTGCCAGCAGTGAAGGGACAGGGGGCAAGCCCCAGCATTTT
cdr3_length: 13; v_call: TRBV2; clone_size: .; j_call: TRBJ2-1; d_call: .; cdr3_aa: CASKQDRTNEQFF; cdr3_nt: TGTGCCAGCAAACAAGACAGGACCAATGAGCAGTTCTTC
cdr3_length: 15; v_call: TRBV19; clone_size: .; j_call: TRBJ2-5; d_call: TRBD2; cdr3_aa: CASKRLAGSQETQYF; cdr3_nt: TGTGCCAGTAAAAGACTAGCGGGGTCCCAAGAGACCCAGTACTTC
cdr3_length: 18; v_call: TRBV7-2; clone_size: .; j_call: TRBJ2-3; d_call: TRBD2; cdr3_aa: CASSLVPPPGGITDTQYF; cdr3_nt: TGTGCCAGCAGCTTAGTACCTCCACCGGGGGGGATCACAGATACGCAGTATTTT
cdr3_length: 13; v_call: TRBV30; clone_size: .; j_call: TRBJ2-1; d_call: .; cdr3_aa: CAWSSAGYNEQFF; cdr3_nt: TGTGCCTGGAGCAGTGCTGGCTACAATGAGCAGTTCTTC
cdr3_length: 13; v_call: TRBV6-5; clone_size: .; j_call: TRBJ2-7; d_call: TRBD2; cdr3_aa: CASSLTSGDEQYF; cdr3_nt: TGTGCCAGCAGTTTGACTAGCGGGGACGAGCAGTACTTC